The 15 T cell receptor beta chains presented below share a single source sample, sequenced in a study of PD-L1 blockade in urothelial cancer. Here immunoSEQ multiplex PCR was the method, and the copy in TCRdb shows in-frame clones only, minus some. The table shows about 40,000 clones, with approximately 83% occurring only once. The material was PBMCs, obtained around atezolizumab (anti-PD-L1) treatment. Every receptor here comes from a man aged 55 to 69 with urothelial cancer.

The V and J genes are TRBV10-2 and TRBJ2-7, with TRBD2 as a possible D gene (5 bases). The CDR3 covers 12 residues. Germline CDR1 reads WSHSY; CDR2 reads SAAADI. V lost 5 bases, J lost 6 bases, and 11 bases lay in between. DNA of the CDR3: TGCGCCAGCAGTAGACTTGGGAGCGAGCAGTACTTC. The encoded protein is CASSRLGSEQYF.

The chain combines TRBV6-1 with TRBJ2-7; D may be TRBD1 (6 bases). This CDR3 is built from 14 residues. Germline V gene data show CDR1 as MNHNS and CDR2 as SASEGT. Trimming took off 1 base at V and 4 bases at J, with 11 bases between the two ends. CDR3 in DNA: TGTGCCAGCAGTGAAGACAGGGCTCGGTACGAGCAGTACTTC. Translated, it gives CASSEDRARYEQYF.

CDR3 in DNA: TGTGCCATGAGAAAGGGGGCGGGCACTGAAGCTTTCTTT. This translates into CAMRKGAGTEAFF. This chain uses TRBV6-6 with TRBJ1-1; TRBD1 agrees at 7 bases. Per germline, CDR1 MNHNY and CDR2 SVGAGI (reference sequence). The CDR3 spans 13 residues. After removal of 10 bases from V and 4 bases from J, the junction contained 9 bases not matched to a gene.

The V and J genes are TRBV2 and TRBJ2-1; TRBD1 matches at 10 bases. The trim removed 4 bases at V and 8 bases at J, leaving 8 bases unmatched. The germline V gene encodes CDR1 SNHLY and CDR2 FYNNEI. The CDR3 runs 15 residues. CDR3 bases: TGTGCCAGCAGTGGGAGACAGGGGGCGGTATATGAGCAGTTCTTC. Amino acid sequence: CASSGRQGAVYEQFF.

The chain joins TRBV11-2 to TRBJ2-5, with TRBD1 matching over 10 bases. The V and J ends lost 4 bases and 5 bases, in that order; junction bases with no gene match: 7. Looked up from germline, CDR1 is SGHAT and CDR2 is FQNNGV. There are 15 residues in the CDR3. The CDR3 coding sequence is TGTGCCAGCAGCTCAAGGACAGGGGGACAGGAGACCCAGTACTTC. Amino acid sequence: CASSSRTGGQETQYF.

CDR3 coding DNA: TGTGCCAGCGGCAACTATGGCTACACCTTC. This sequence encodes CASGNYGYTF. The V and J genes are TRBV2 and TRBJ1-2, with unresolved D. From germline, CDR1 is SNHLY and CDR2 FYNNEI. The CDR3 is 10 amino acids. Trimming removed 8 bases at V and 2 bases at J, with 3 bases between. The complete variable domain, with remaining parts taken from reference TRBV2 and TRBJ1-2, reads EPEVTQTPSHQVTQMGQEVILRCVPISNHLYFYWYRQILGQKVEFLVSFYNNEISEKSEIFDDQFSVERPDGSNFTLKIRSTKLEDSAMYFCASGNYGYTFGSGTRLTVV.

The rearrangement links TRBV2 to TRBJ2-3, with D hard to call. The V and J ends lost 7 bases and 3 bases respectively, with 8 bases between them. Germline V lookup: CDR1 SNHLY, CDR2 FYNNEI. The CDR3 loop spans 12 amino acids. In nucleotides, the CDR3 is TGTGCCAGCAAAGAGACTACAGATACGCAGTATTTT. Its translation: CASKETTDTQYF.

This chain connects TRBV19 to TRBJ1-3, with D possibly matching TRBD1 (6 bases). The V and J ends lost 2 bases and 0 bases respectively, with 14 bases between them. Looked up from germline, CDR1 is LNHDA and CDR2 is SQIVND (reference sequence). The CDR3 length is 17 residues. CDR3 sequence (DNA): TGTGCCAGTAGTATATTTGCAGGGGCCAGCTCTGGAAACACCATATATTTT. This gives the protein CASSIFAGASSGNTIYF.

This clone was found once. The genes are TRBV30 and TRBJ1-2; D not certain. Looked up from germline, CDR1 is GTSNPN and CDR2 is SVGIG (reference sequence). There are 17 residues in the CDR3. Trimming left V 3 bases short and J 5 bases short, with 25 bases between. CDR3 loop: CAWRAPRRNPDWYGYTF. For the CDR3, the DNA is TGTGCCTGGAGAGCCCCTAGACGCAACCCAGATTGGTATGGCTACACCTTC.

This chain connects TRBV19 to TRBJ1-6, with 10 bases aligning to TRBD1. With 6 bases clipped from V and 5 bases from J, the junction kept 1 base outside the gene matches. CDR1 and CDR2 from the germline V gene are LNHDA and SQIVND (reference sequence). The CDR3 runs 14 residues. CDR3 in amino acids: CASSGQGDNSPLHF. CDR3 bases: TGTGCCAGTAGCGGACAGGGGGATAATTCACCCCTCCACTTT.

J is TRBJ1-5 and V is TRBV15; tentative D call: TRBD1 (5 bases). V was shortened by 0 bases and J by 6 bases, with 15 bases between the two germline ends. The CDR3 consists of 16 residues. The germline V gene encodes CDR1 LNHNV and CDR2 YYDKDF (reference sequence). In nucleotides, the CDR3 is TGTGCCACCAGCAGAGATTTGGGGGGATTGGTTCAGCCCCAGCATTTT. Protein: CATSRDLGGLVQPQHF. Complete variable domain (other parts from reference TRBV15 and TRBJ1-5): DAMVIQNPRYQVTQFGKPVTLSCSQTLNHNVMYWYQQKSSQAPKLLFHYYDKDFNNEADTPDNFQSRRPNTSFCFLDIRSPGLGDTAMYLCATSRDLGGLVQPQHFGDGTRLSIL.

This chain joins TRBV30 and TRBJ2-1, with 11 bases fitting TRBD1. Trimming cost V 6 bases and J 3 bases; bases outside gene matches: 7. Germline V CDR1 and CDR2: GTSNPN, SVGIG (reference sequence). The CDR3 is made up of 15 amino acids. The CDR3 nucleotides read TGTGCCTGCAATGATGGGACAGGGGGCTACAATGAGCAGTTCTTC. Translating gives CACNDGTGGYNEQFF.

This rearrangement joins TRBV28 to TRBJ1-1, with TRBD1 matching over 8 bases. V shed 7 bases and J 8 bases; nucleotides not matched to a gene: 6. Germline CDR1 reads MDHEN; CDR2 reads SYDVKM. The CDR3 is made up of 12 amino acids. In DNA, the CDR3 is TGTGCCAGCATGACAGGGGACTTCGAAGCTTTCTTT. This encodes CASMTGDFEAFF.

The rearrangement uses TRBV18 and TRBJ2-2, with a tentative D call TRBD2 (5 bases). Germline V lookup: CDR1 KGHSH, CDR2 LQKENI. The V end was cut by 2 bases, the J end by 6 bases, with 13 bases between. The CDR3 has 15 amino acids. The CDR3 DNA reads TGTGCCAGCTCACCAAATGAGGGATCGGCCGGGGAGCTGTTTTTT. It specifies CASSPNEGSAGELFF.

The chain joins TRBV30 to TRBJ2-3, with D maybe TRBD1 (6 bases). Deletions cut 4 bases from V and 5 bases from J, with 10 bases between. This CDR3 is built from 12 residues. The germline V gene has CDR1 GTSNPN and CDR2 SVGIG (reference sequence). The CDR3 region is CAWTATGDTQYF. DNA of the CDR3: TGTGCCTGGACCGCGACAGGAGATACGCAGTATTTT.